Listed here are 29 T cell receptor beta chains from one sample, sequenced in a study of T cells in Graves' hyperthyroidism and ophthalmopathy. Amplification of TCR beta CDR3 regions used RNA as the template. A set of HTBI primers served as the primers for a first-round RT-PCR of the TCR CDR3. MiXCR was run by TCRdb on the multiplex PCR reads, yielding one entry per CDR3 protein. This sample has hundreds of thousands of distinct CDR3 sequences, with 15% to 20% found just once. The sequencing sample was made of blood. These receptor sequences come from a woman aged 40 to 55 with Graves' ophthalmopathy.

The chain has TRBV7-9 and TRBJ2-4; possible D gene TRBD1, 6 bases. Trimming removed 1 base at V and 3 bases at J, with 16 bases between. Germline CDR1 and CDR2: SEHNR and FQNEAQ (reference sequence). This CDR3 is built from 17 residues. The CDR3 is CASSLVRGKMVKNIQYF. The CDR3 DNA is TGTGCCAGCAGCTTAGTGAGGGGGAAGATGGTCAAAAACATTCAGTACTTC.

The CDR3 DNA follows: TGCAGTGCTAGTCCCAGGGGCACCGGGGAGCTGTTTTTT. The encoded protein is CSASPRGTGELFF. The chain has TRBV20-1 and TRBJ2-2; D may be TRBD1 (6 bases). CDR3 length: 13 amino acids. From germline, CDR1 is DFQATT and CDR2 SNEGSKA (reference sequence). The V end lost 3 bases, the J end lost 4 bases, and 9 bases lay between the germline ends.

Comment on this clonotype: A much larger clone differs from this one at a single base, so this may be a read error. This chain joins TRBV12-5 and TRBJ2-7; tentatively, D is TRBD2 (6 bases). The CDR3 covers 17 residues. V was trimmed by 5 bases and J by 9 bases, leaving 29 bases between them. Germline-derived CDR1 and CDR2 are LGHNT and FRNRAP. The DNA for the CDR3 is TGTGCTAGTGGTCCGCAGGCCCGGCGACTAGTGAACGGCGGGCAGTACTTC. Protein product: CASGPQARRLVNGGQYF.

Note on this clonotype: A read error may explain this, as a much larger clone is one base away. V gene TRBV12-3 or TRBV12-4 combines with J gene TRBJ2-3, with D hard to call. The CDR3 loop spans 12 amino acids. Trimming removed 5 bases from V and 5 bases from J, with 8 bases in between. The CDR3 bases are TGTGCCAGCAGTCTCCCCAAAGATACGCAGTATTTT. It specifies CASSLPKDTQYF.

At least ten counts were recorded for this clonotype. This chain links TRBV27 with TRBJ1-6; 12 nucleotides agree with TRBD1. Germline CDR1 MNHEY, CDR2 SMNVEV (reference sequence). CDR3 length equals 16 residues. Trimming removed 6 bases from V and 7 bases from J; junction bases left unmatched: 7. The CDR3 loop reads CASRGQGAVVNSPLHF. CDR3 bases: TGTGCCAGCAGGGGACAGGGGGCGGTCGTCAATTCACCCCTCCACTTT.

Written as DNA, the CDR3 is TGTGCCAGCAGCTTATACCCCGGGACTAGCGGGGGGGCCGTCACAGATACGCAGTATTTT. Translated: CASSLYPGTSGGAVTDTQYF. The chain carries TRBV13 and TRBJ2-3, with TRBD2 identical over 16 bases. Germline values: CDR1 PRHDT, CDR2 FYEKMQ (reference sequence). V dropped 2 bases and J dropped 2; count of bases not matched to a gene: 10. The CDR3 contains 20 residues.

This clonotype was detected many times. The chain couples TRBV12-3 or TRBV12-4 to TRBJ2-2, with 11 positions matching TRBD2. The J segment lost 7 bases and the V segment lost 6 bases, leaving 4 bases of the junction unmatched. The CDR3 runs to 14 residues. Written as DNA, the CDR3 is TGTGCCAGCAGACTAGCGGGGGCTGGCGGGGAGCTGTTTTTT. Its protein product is CASRLAGAGGELFF.

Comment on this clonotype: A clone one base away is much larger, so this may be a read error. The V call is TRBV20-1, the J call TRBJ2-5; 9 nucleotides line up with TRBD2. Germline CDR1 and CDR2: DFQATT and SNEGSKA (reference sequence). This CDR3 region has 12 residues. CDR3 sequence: CSSRLAEETQHF. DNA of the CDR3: TGCAGTTCCAGACTAGCGGAAGAGACCCAGCACTTC.

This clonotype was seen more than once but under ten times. CDR3 nucleotide sequence: TGCAGTGCTAGGGAGGGCTGGCCCTCGAACACCGGGGAGCTGTTTTTT. Translated: CSAREGWPSNTGELFF. V and J are TRBV20-1 and TRBJ2-2, with TRBD2 as a possible D gene (6 bases). The CDR3 has 16 residues. The germline gives CDR1 DFQATT, CDR2 SNEGSKA (reference sequence). V gave up 3 bases and J gave up 0 bases, with 14 bases separating them.

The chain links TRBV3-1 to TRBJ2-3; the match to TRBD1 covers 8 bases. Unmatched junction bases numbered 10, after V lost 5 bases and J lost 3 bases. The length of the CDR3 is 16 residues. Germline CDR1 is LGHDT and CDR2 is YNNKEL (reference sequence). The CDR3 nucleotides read TGTGCCAGCAGCTATCGGACAGGGACAGGTACAGATACGCAGTATTTT. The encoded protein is CASSYRTGTGTDTQYF.

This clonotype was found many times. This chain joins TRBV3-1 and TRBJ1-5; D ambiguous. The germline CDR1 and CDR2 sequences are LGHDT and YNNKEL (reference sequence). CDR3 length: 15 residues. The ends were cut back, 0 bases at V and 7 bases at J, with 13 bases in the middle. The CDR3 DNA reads TGTGCCAGCAGCCAAGACGTGGGCTTAAGGCAGCCCCAGCATTTT. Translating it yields CASSQDVGLRQPQHF.

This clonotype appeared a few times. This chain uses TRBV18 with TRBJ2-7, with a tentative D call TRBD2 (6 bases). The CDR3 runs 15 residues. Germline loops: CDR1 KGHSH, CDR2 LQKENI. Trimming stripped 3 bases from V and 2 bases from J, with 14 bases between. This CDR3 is CASSPRGLMTYEQYF. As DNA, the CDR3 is TGTGCCAGCTCACCTCGAGGACTAATGACCTACGAGCAGTACTTC.

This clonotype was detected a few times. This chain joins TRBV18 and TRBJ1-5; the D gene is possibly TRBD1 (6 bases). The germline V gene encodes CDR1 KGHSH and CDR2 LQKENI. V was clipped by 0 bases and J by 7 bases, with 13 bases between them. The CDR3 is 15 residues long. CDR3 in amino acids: CASSPPSGARQPQHF. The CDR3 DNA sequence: TGTGCCAGCTCACCACCCTCGGGGGCGCGACAGCCCCAGCATTTT.

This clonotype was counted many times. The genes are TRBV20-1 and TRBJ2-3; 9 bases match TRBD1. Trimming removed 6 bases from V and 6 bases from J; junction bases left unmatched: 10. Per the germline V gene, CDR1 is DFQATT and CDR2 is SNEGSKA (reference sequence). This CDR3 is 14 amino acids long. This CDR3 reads CSATLGTGWDTQYF. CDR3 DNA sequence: TGCAGTGCCACCCTCGGGACAGGGTGGGATACGCAGTATTTT.

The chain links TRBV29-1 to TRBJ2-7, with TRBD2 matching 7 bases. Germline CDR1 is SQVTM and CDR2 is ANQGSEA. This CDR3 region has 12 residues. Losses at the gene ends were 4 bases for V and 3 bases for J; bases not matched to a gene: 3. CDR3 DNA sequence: TGCAGCGTTGGTGTAGCGGGCTACGAGCAGTACTTC. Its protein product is CSVGVAGYEQYF.

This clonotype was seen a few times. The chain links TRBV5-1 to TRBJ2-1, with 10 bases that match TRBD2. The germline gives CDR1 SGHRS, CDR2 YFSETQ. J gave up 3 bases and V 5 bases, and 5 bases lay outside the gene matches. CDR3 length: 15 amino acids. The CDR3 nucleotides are TGCGCCAGCAGTCTAGCGGGAGACCACTACAATGAGCAGTTCTTC. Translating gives CASSLAGDHYNEQFF.

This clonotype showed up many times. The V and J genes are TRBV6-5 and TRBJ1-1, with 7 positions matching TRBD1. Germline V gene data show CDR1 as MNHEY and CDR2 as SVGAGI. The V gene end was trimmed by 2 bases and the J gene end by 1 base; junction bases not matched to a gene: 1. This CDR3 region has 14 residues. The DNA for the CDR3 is TGTGCCAGCAGTTACAGGGGGCAGAACACTGAAGCTTTCTTT. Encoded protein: CASSYRGQNTEAFF.

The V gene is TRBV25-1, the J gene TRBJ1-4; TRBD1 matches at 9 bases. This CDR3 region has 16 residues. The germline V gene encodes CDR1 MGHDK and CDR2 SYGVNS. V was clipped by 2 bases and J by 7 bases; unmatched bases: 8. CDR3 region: CASSEKGTGRGEKLFF. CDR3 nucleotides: TGTGCCAGCAGTGAAAAAGGGACAGGGAGGGGTGAAAAACTGTTTTTT.

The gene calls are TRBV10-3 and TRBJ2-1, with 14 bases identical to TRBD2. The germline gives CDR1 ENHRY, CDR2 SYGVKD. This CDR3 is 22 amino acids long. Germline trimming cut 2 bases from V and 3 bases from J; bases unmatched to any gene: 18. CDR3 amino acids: CAISETGTSGGGTTNFYNEQFF. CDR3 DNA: TGTGCCATCAGTGAGACCGGGACTAGCGGGGGCGGAACCACAAATTTCTACAATGAGCAGTTCTTC.

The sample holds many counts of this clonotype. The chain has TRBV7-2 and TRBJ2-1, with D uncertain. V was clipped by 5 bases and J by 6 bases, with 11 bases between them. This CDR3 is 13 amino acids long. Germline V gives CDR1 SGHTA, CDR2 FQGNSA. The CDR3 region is CASSRYVTNEQFF. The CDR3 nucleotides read TGTGCCAGCAGCCGCTATGTAACCAATGAGCAGTTCTTC.

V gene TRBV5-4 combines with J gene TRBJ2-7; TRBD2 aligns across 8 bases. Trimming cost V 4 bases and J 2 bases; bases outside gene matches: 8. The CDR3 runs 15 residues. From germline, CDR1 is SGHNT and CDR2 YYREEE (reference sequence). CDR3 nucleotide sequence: TGTGCCAGCAGCACCCAGACTAGCGTGACCTACGAGCAGTACTTC. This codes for CASSTQTSVTYEQYF.

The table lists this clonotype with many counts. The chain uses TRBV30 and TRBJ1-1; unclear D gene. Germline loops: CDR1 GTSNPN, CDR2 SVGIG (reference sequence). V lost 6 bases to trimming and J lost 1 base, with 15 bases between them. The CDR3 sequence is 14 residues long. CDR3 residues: CACTGRSRNTEAFF. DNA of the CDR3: TGTGCCTGCACTGGTCGTTCCAGGAACACTGAAGCTTTCTTT.

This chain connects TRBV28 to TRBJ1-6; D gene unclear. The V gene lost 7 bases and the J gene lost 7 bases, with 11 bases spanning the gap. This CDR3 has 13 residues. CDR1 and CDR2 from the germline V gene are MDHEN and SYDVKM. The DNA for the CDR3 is TGTGCCAGCATCCGGGGAGGGAATTCACCCCTCCACTTT. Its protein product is CASIRGGNSPLHF.

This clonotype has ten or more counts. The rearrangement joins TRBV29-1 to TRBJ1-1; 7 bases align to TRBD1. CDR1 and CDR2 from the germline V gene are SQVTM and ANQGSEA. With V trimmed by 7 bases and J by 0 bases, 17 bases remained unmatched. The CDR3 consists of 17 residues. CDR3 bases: TGCAGCGCTGGAAGGGTGGGGCAGGGGGTAGTGAACACTGAAGCTTTCTTT. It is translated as CSAGRVGQGVVNTEAFF. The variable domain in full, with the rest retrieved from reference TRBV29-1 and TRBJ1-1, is SAVISQKPSRDICQRGTSLTIQCQVDSQVTMMFWYRQQPGQSLTLIATANQGSEATYESGFVIDKFPISRPNLTFSTLTVSNMSPEDSSIYLCSAGRVGQGVVNTEAFFGQGTRLTVV.

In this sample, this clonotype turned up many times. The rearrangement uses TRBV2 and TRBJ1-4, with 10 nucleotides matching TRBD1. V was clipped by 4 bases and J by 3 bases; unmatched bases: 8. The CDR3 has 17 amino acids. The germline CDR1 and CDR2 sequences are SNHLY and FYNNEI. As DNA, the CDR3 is TGTGCCAGCAGTGTCCGGGACAGGGGTAAAGCTAATGAAAAACTGTTTTTT. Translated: CASSVRDRGKANEKLFF.

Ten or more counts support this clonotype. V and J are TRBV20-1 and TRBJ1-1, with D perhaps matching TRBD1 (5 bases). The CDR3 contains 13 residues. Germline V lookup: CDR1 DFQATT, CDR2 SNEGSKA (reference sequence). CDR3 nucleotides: TGCAGGAGCCCCGATCGGCGGGGGACTGAAGCTTTCTTT. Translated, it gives CRSPDRRGTEAFF.

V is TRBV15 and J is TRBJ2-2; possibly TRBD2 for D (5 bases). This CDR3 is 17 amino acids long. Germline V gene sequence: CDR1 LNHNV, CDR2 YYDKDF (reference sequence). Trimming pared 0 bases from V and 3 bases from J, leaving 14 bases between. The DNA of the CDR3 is TGTGCCACCAGCAGAGATGTTCTAGCACGCGACACCGGGGAGCTGTTTTTT. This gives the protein CATSRDVLARDTGELFF.

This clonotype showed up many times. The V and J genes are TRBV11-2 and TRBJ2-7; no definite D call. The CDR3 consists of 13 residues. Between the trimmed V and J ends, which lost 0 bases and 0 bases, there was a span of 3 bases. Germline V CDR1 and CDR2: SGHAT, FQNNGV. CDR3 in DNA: TGTGCCAGCAGCTTAGACCCCTCCTACGAGCAGTACTTC. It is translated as CASSLDPSYEQYF.

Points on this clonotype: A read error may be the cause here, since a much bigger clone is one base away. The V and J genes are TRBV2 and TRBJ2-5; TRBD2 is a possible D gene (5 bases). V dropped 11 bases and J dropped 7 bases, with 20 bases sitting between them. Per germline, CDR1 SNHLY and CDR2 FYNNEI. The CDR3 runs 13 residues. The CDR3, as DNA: TGTGCCGTAGACTGGGGAGTTCGGGGGACCCAGTACTTC. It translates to CAVDWGVRGTQYF.